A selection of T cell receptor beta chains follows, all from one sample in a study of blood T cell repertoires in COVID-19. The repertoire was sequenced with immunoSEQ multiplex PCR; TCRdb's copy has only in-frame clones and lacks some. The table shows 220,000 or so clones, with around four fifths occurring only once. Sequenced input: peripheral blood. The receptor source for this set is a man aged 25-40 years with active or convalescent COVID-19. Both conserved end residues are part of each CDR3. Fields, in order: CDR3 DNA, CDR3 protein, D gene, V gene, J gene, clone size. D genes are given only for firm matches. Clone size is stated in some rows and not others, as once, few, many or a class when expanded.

DNA: TGTGCCAGCAGCCCTCCTCAGTACACTGAAGCTTTCTTT
CDR3: CASSPPQYTEAFF
D: .
V: TRBV7-9
J: TRBJ1-1
size: .

DNA: TGTGCCAGCAGCCCTTCTAGCGGGTTCACAGATACGCAGTATTTT
CDR3: CASSPSSGFTDTQYF
D: TRBD2
V: TRBV7-8
J: TRBJ2-3
size: .

DNA: TGTGCCAGCAGCTTGAGGGGGCCCACAGATACGCAGTATTTT
CDR3: CASSLRGPTDTQYF
D: TRBD1
V: TRBV5-6
J: TRBJ2-3
size: .

DNA: TGTGCCAGCAGCGAACGGGACAGGGGAAGCAATCAGCCCCAGCATTTT
CDR3: CASSERDRGSNQPQHF
D: TRBD1
V: TRBV3-1/TRBV3-2
J: TRBJ1-5
size: .

DNA: TGTGCCAGCAGTTTAGGGTTGACAAATCGCTCCTACAATGAGCAGTTCTTC
CDR3: CASSLGLTNRSYNEQFF
D: .
V: TRBV28
J: TRBJ2-1
size: .

DNA: TGTGCCAGCAGCTCGGGGGACAGCCCTATATACAATGAGCAGTTCTTC
CDR3: CASSSGDSPIYNEQFF
D: .
V: TRBV7-9
J: TRBJ2-1
size: few

DNA: TGTGCCAGCAGCCGCGCCTCAGGGGACTACGAGCAGTACTTC
CDR3: CASSRASGDYEQYF
D: .
V: TRBV7-9
J: TRBJ2-7
size: .

DNA: TGTGCCAGCAGTCGGGGAATTGGGTCACCCCTCCACTTT
CDR3: CASSRGIGSPLHF
D: .
V: TRBV2
J: TRBJ1-6
size: .

DNA: TGCAGCGCCCAACAGGGGAACTATGGCTACACCTTC
CDR3: CSAQQGNYGYTF
D: TRBD1
V: TRBV29-1
J: TRBJ1-2
size: .

DNA: TGCGCCAGCAGCTGGGGACAGGGAGGTGGCTACACCTTC
CDR3: CASSWGQGGGYTF
D: TRBD1
V: TRBV5-1
J: TRBJ1-2
size: few

DNA: TGCGCCAGCAGCCCCCCCGGGACAATCAATCAGCCCCAGCATTTT
CDR3: CASSPPGTINQPQHF
D: .
V: TRBV4-1
J: TRBJ1-5
size: .

DNA: TGCGCCAGCAGCCAAGACTTTAGGGGTCCCTACAATGAGCAGTTCTTC
CDR3: CASSQDFRGPYNEQFF
D: .
V: TRBV4-3
J: TRBJ2-1
size: .

DNA: TGTGCCAGCAGTATAAGCGGGACATCCTACAATGAGCAGTTCTTC
CDR3: CASSISGTSYNEQFF
D: .
V: TRBV28
J: TRBJ2-1
size: .

DNA: TGTGCCAGCAGCTTAGGCTGGACAGGGAGGGACCCCTACGAGCAGTACTTC
CDR3: CASSLGWTGRDPYEQYF
D: .
V: TRBV7-2
J: TRBJ2-7
size: .

DNA: TGTGCCAGCAGCACTTACACCGGGGAGCTGTTTTTT
CDR3: CASSTYTGELFF
D: .
V: TRBV5-5
J: TRBJ2-2
size: .

DNA: TGTGCCACCAGCATATTGGACGGGATATACAATGAGCAGTTCTTC
CDR3: CATSILDGIYNEQFF
D: .
V: TRBV15
J: TRBJ2-1
size: .

DNA: TGTGCCAGTAGTATGGTGACAGGGGGCGCGTTAAGCTATGGCTACACCTTC
CDR3: CASSMVTGGALSYGYTF
D: TRBD1
V: TRBV19
J: TRBJ1-2
size: .

DNA: TGTGCCAGCAGCATCATAGCCTTCACCGGGGAGCTGTTTTTT
CDR3: CASSIIAFTGELFF
D: .
V: TRBV9
J: TRBJ2-2
size: few

DNA: TGTGCCAGCAGCCACTCCCAGGGGCTGCAGTACTTC
CDR3: CASSHSQGLQYF
D: .
V: TRBV7-9
J: TRBJ2-7
size: .

DNA: TGTGCCACCTCTTCAGGGTCGAACACTGAAGCTTTCTTT
CDR3: CATSSGSNTEAFF
D: .
V: TRBV24-1
J: TRBJ1-1
size: .

DNA: TGCAGCGTTGGAGGGGGGGCTGGTGAAGCTTTCTTT
CDR3: CSVGGGAGEAFF
D: .
V: TRBV29-1
J: TRBJ1-1
size: .

DNA: TGTGCCTGGAGCCGAGGAGATACGCAGTATTTT
CDR3: CAWSRGDTQYF
D: .
V: TRBV30
J: TRBJ2-3
size: .

DNA: TGTGCCAGCAGCTTCAGGGGAAGGGACACTGAAGCTTTCTTT
CDR3: CASSFRGRDTEAFF
D: .
V: TRBV5-4
J: TRBJ1-1
size: .

DNA: TGTGCCAGCAGCCCCCAGGGGGCGGTTAGCAATCAGCCCCAGCATTTT
CDR3: CASSPQGAVSNQPQHF
D: TRBD1
V: TRBV5-6
J: TRBJ1-5
size: .

DNA: TGCGCCAGCAGCCAAGCCCGACTAGCATCGGAGACCCAGTACTTC
CDR3: CASSQARLASETQYF
D: TRBD2
V: TRBV4-3
J: TRBJ2-5
size: few

DNA: TGTGCCAGCAGTTACTCGAGCTCCTACGAGCAGTACTTC
CDR3: CASSYSSSYEQYF
D: .
V: TRBV6-6
J: TRBJ2-7
size: many

DNA: TGTGCCTCCACAACAGGAGGGTCTAACTATGGCTACACCTTC
CDR3: CASTTGGSNYGYTF
D: .
V: TRBV30
J: TRBJ1-2
size: few

DNA: TGTGCCAGCAGCGTAGGAGACATGAGACAGCCCCAGCATTTT
CDR3: CASSVGDMRQPQHF
D: .
V: TRBV9
J: TRBJ1-5
size: .

DNA: TGTGCCAGCAGCGTAGGTGGCGCGACGGGAGGAGATACGCAGTATTTT
CDR3: CASSVGGATGGDTQYF
D: TRBD2
V: TRBV9
J: TRBJ2-3
size: .

DNA: TGTGCCAGCAGCCGTCCCGGGACAGGGGCCAAGACCCAGTACTTC
CDR3: CASSRPGTGAKTQYF
D: TRBD1
V: TRBV7-2
J: TRBJ2-5
size: .

DNA: TGTGCCAGCAGTCAGAAGAGGCCGGGCTACGAGCAGTACTTC
CDR3: CASSQKRPGYEQYF
D: .
V: TRBV2
J: TRBJ2-7
size: .

DNA: TGTGCCAGCAGCAAAGGAAAATTTGCGGGAGATGATGAGCAGTTCTTC
CDR3: CASSKGKFAGDDEQFF
D: .
V: TRBV21-1
J: TRBJ2-1
size: .

DNA: TGTGCCAGCAGCAATGAGAAGGACAGGGGAGACTACGAGCAGTACTTC
CDR3: CASSNEKDRGDYEQYF
D: .
V: TRBV21-1
J: TRBJ2-7
size: .

DNA: TGTGCCAGCAGCTTAGGGCAGGGCACAAATGGCTACACCTTC
CDR3: CASSLGQGTNGYTF
D: .
V: TRBV7-2
J: TRBJ1-2
size: few

DNA: TGTGCCTGGAGGGGACAGGGAATTGGTCAGCCCCAGCATTTT
CDR3: CAWRGQGIGQPQHF
D: TRBD1
V: TRBV30
J: TRBJ1-5
size: .

DNA: TGTGCCAGCAGGGGGACAGCTATTCAAGCAGCCACAGATACGCAGTATTTT
CDR3: CASRGTAIQAATDTQYF
D: .
V: TRBV21-1
J: TRBJ2-3
size: .

DNA: TGTGCCACCAGTGATGTTTCTAGCGCCCCATCCGGGGAGCTGTTTTTT
CDR3: CATSDVSSAPSGELFF
D: .
V: TRBV24-1
J: TRBJ2-2
size: .

DNA: TGTGCCAGCAGTCCGATCCGACAAGCGACCCAGTACTTC
CDR3: CASSPIRQATQYF
D: .
V: TRBV27
J: TRBJ2-5
size: .

DNA: TGTGCCAGCACATCGGTTACTAACACTGAAGCTTTCTTT
CDR3: CASTSVTNTEAFF
D: .
V: TRBV6-6
J: TRBJ1-1
size: .

DNA: TGTGCCAGCTCCCCCGGACGTTCGGGGGTCGAGCAGTACTTC
CDR3: CASSPGRSGVEQYF
D: .
V: TRBV18
J: TRBJ2-7
size: .

DNA: TGTGCCTGGAGTAGGGCGGGGACCTACGAGCAGTACTTC
CDR3: CAWSRAGTYEQYF
D: .
V: TRBV30
J: TRBJ2-7
size: .

DNA: TGTGCCAGCAGCCAGGCCTCAACTAATGAAAAACTGTTTTTT
CDR3: CASSQASTNEKLFF
D: .
V: TRBV7-9
J: TRBJ1-4
size: .